These 16 T cell receptor beta chains originate from one sample sequenced in a study of CD8+CD57+ T cells in acquired aplastic anemia. Profiling that covered TCR beta VDJ and CDR3 relied on genomic DNA as its template. Each CDR3 protein is one row after TCRdb ran MiXCR on the reads. Among about 160,000 distinct CDR3 sequences, roughly 43% were seen once, and the ten largest hold less than 3%. An expansion of CD8+CD57+ cells by flow cytometry had been shown in patients chosen for sequencing. Sample: sorted CD4+, CD8+, or CD8+CD57+ T cells (not recorded which) from PBMCs. These receptors originate from a human donor with aplastic anemia.

The chain carries TRBV19 and TRBJ1-2, with D possibly being TRBD1 (6 bases). CDR1 and CDR2 from the germline V gene are LNHDA and SQIVND (reference sequence). The CDR3 totals 15 residues. Trimming removed 11 bases at V and 2 bases at J, with 21 bases between. The CDR3 coding sequence is TGTGCCTCTAGTAGGCCAACGGGACAAAACTATGGCTACACCTTC. Translated, it gives CASSRPTGQNYGYTF.

This clonotype was observed at least ten times. The gene calls are TRBV6-4 and TRBJ1-1; D uncertain. Looked up from germline, CDR1 is MRHNA and CDR2 is SNTAGT. With 0 bases removed from V and 1 base from J, the gap between germline ends came to 6 bases. The length of the CDR3 is 14 residues. This CDR3 is CASSDSNRNTEAFF. The CDR3 DNA is TGTGCCAGCAGTGACTCGAACAGGAACACTGAAGCTTTCTTT.

The table lists this clonotype with a few counts. The chain links TRBV18 to TRBJ2-2; 7 nucleotides match TRBD1. CDR1 KGHSH and CDR2 LQKENI come from the germline V gene. The ends lost 5 bases at V and 7 bases at J; junction bases unmatched: 10. The CDR3 is 15 residues long. CDR3 DNA: TGTGCCAGCTCATTCGACAGGGACGATAGCGGGGAGCTGTTTTTT. It specifies CASSFDRDDSGELFF.

DNA of the CDR3: TGTGCCAGCACGTCAGGGGTCGGCTACGAGCAGTACTTC. Its protein product is CASTSGVGYEQYF. The chain recombines TRBV27 with TRBJ2-7; a weak D match, TRBD1 (6 bases). The V end was cut by 7 bases, the J end by 3 bases, with 13 bases between. The CDR3 spans 13 residues. Germline V gene sequence: CDR1 MNHEY, CDR2 SMNVEV (reference sequence).

This chain uses TRBV30 with TRBJ2-1; 7 bases line up with TRBD1. In germline, CDR1 is GTSNPN, CDR2 SVGIG (reference sequence). V gave up 2 bases and J gave up 4 bases; unmatched junction bases: 5. The CDR3 has 14 amino acids. CDR3 loop: CAWSTRDRYNEQFF. The CDR3 DNA sequence: TGTGCCTGGAGTACCCGGGACAGATACAATGAGCAGTTCTTC. The complete variable domain, with remaining parts taken from reference TRBV30 and TRBJ2-1, reads SQTIHQWPATLVQPVGSPLSLECTVEGTSNPNLYWYRQAAGRGLQLLFYSVGIGQISSEVPQNLSASRPQDRQFILSSKKLLLSDSGFYLCAWSTRDRYNEQFFGPGTRLTVL.

The genes are TRBV2 and TRBJ2-7, with TRBD1 matching 10 bases. The length of the CDR3 is 16 residues. V shed 7 bases and J 3 bases; nucleotides not matched to a gene: 12. The germline CDR1 and CDR2 sequences are SNHLY and FYNNEI. CDR3 DNA: TGTGCCAGCACCTCAAGTGTAGGGACAGGGGTCTACGAGCAGTACTTC. It encodes CASTSSVGTGVYEQYF.

CDR3 in DNA: TGTGCCAGCAGCTTGACTGAATACAATGAGCAGTTCTTC. This gives the protein CASSLTEYNEQFF. This chain links TRBV5-5 with TRBJ2-1; unclear D gene. The CDR3 runs to 13 residues. Germline CDR1 and CDR2: SGHKS and YYEKEE (reference sequence). The ends were cut back, 1 base at V and 4 bases at J, with 6 bases in the middle.

The rearrangement uses TRBV15 and TRBJ2-2; the D call may be TRBD1 or TRBD2 (5 bases each). Germline values: CDR1 LNHNV, CDR2 YYDKDF (reference sequence). This CDR3 region has 16 residues. V was pared by 3 bases and J by 3 bases, with 14 bases between. In DNA, the CDR3 is TGTGCCACCAGCAGTAGAGGGCAGGGTGACACCGGGGAGCTGTTTTTT. This translates into CATSSRGQGDTGELFF.

Turning to this clonotype: Being one base from a much bigger clone, this may be a read error. The chain uses TRBV4-2 and TRBJ2-3, with a tentative D call TRBD2 (6 bases). The germline CDR1 and CDR2 sequences are LGHNA and YNFKEQ. There are 16 residues in the CDR3. Trimming took 7 bases from V and 6 from J, leaving 23 bases between them. The CDR3 region has the DNA TGTGCCAGCATCCCCCTCGGGAGTAGCGTGGGGGATACGCAGTATTTT. Amino acids: CASIPLGSSVGDTQYF.

This clonotype was observed many times. This sequence joins TRBV9 and TRBJ1-5, with 9 bases fitting TRBD1. V lost 5 bases, J lost 4 bases, and 10 bases stayed unmatched. The CDR3 covers 16 residues. The germline CDR1 and CDR2 sequences are SGDLS and YYNGEE. The CDR3 reads CASRSGGTGRNQPQHF. CDR3 DNA sequence: TGTGCCAGCAGGTCGGGGGGGACAGGGCGAAATCAGCCCCAGCATTTT.

The chain combines TRBV7-9 with TRBJ1-3; D not certain. The germline V and J ends were trimmed by 7 bases and 9 bases, with 13 bases remaining between them. CDR3 length: 12 residues. Germline CDR1 reads SEHNR; CDR2 reads FQNEAQ (reference sequence). CDR3 nucleotides: TGTGCCAGCACCCAGAGGGAGGCCACCATATATTTT. It translates to CASTQREATIYF.

The table lists this clonotype with many counts. The J gene is TRBJ1-1, the V gene TRBV19; D is undetermined. This CDR3 has 14 residues. V dropped 3 bases and J dropped 5 bases, with 13 bases sitting between them. Per the germline V gene, CDR1 is LNHDA and CDR2 is SQIVND (reference sequence). In nucleotides, the CDR3 is TGTGCCAGTAGTATGGATGTAAGAAGAACTGAAGCTTTCTTT. Translated: CASSMDVRRTEAFF.

The chain recombines TRBV29-1 with TRBJ1-1; unclear D gene. CDR1 and CDR2 (germline): SQVTM, ANQGSEA. The CDR3 is 11 residues long. Trimming left V 3 bases short and J 5 bases short, with 7 bases between. This CDR3 is CSVDEGTEAFF. The CDR3 region has the DNA TGCAGCGTTGATGAAGGGACTGAAGCTTTCTTT.

The sample holds many counts of this clonotype. V and J are TRBV20-1 and TRBJ1-2; the D gene is possibly TRBD1 (5 bases). The CDR3 totals 14 residues. V dropped 2 bases and J dropped 0 bases, with 10 bases sitting between them. Germline V gene sequence: CDR1 DFQATT, CDR2 SNEGSKA (reference sequence). In DNA, the CDR3 is TGCAGTGCTAGACAGGGAGTGACTAACTATGGCTACACCTTC. This sequence encodes CSARQGVTNYGYTF.

This clonotype appeared many times. The chain carries TRBV7-9 and TRBJ2-5, with D perhaps matching TRBD2 (6 bases). The CDR3 sequence is 16 residues long. Germline CDR1 is SEHNR and CDR2 is FQNEAQ (reference sequence). Between the trimmed V and J ends, which lost 4 bases and 2 bases, there was a span of 17 bases. CDR3 DNA: TGTGCCAGCAGCTCCCCCGGGCGGGGACGGCAAGAGACCCAGTACTTC. Translation: CASSSPGRGRQETQYF.

This clonotype showed up just once. The CDR3 DNA sequence: TGTGCCAGCACGCAGGGGGAGACCCAGTACTTC. It specifies CASTQGETQYF. The chain carries TRBV6-6 and TRBJ2-5; a weak D match, TRBD1 (6 bases). Looked up from germline, CDR1 is MNHNY and CDR2 is SVGAGI (reference sequence). Trimming removed 7 bases from V and 5 bases from J, with 8 bases in between. The CDR3 has 11 amino acids.